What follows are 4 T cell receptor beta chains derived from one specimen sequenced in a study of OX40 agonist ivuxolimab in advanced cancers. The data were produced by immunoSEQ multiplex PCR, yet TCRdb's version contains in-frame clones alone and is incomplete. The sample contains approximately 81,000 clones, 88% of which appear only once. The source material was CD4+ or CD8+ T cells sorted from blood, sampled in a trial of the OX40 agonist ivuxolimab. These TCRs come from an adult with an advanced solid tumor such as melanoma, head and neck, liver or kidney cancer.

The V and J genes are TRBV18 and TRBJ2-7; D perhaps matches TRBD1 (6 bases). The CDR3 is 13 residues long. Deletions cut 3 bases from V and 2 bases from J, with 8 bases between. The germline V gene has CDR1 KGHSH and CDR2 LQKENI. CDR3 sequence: CASSPWTAYEQYF. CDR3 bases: TGTGCCAGCTCACCGTGGACAGCCTACGAGCAGTACTTC.

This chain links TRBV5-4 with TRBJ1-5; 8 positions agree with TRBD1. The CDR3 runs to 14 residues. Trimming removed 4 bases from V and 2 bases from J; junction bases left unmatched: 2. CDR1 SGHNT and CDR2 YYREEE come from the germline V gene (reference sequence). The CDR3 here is CASSAGQGNQPQHF. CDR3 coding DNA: TGTGCCAGCAGCGCGGGACAGGGCAATCAGCCCCAGCATTTT.

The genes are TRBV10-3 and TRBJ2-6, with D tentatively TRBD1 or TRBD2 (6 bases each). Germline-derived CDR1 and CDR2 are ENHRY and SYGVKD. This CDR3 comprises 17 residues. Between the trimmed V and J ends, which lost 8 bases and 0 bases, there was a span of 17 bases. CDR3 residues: CAIAEGGKLSGANVLTF. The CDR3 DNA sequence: TGTGCCATCGCCGAGGGGGGTAAACTCTCTGGGGCCAACGTCCTGACTTTC.

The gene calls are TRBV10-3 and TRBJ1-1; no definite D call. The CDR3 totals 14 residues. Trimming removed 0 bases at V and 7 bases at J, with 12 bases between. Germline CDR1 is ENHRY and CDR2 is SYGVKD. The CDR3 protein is CAISESGRRGEAFF. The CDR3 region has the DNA TGTGCCATCAGTGAGTCGGGCAGGCGGGGTGAAGCTTTCTTT.